Listed below are T cell receptor beta chains from one sample, sequenced in a study of shared clonotypes between healthy human individuals. Produced via immunoSEQ multiplex PCR; TCRdb's table is partial and in-frame only. The top ten clones hold about 0.42% of a sample with some 1.5 million clones, 95% to 99% of them seen once. The sequencing sample was made of naive CD4+ T cells sorted from blood. Every receptor here comes from a young man in good health. The CDR3 runs from the conserved cysteine through the conserved F or W. D genes are given only for firm matches. Size is omitted from some rows. Given values are once, few, many or a class for expanded clones.

d_gene	j_gene	v_gene	abundance	CDR3aa	CDR3nt
NA	TRBJ1-2	TRBV7-9	NA	CASSTLTVYGYTF	TGTGCCAGCAGCACCCTGACGGTCTATGGCTACACCTTC
TRBD1	TRBJ1-2	TRBV9	NA	CASSVGAGGIGGYTF	TGTGCCAGCAGCGTAGGGGCAGGGGGAATAGGTGGCTACACCTTC
TRBD2	TRBJ2-5	TRBV9	NA	CASSVAIGLGDQETQYF	TGTGCCAGCAGCGTAGCCATCGGACTAGGGGACCAAGAGACCCAGTACTTC
TRBD2	TRBJ2-7	TRBV11-2	once	CASSSPGTTYEQYF	TGTGCCAGCAGCTCCCCCGGGACTACCTACGAGCAGTACTTC
TRBD2	TRBJ2-1	TRBV27	NA	CASSSLASSGSTYNEQFF	TGTGCCAGCAGTTCGTTAGCTTCTAGCGGATCGACGTACAATGAGCAGTTCTTC
NA	TRBJ2-1	TRBV2	NA	CASSDNIIPLFF	TGTGCCAGCAGTGATAATATCATCCCGCTGTTCTTC
NA	TRBJ2-4	TRBV7-9	NA	CASSPQDVQYF	TGTGCCAGCAGCCCACAGGACGTTCAGTACTTC
TRBD1	TRBJ1-1	TRBV4-1	NA	CASSQVIDRAGNTEAFF	TGCGCCAGCAGCCAAGTTATAGACAGGGCTGGCAACACTGAAGCTTTCTTT
TRBD2	TRBJ2-3	TRBV2	NA	CASSGAGGRPDTQYF	TGTGCCAGCAGTGGGGCGGGAGGTCGCCCAGATACGCAGTATTTT
NA	TRBJ2-6	TRBV5-1	NA	CASSFTGSGANVLTF	TGCGCCAGCAGCTTCACAGGGTCAGGGGCCAACGTCCTGACTTTC
TRBD2	TRBJ2-7	TRBV28	NA	CASRPGGAYEQYF	TGTGCCAGCCGTCCGGGGGGGGCCTACGAGCAGTACTTC
NA	TRBJ1-1	TRBV5-1	NA	CASSLVGSNTEAFF	TGCGCCAGCAGCTTGGTGGGGTCGAACACTGAAGCTTTCTTT
NA	TRBJ2-1	TRBV5-4	NA	CASSLGGGGASYNEQFF	TGTGCCAGCAGCTTGGGCGGGGGCGGCGCGTCCTACAATGAGCAGTTCTTC
TRBD1	TRBJ2-7	TRBV30	NA	CAWMDRGTYEQYF	TGTGCCTGGATGGACAGGGGGACGTACGAGCAGTACTTC
NA	TRBJ2-7	TRBV5-1	NA	CASSLPSDEQYF	TGCGCCAGCAGCTTGCCCTCCGACGAGCAGTACTTC
NA	TRBJ1-5	TRBV6-5	NA	CASSLREQPQHF	TGTGCCAGCAGTCTCAGGGAGCAGCCCCAGCATTTT
NA	TRBJ1-2	TRBV5-4	NA	CASSGATDYGYTF	TGTGCCAGCAGCGGGGCGACCGACTATGGCTACACCTTC
NA	TRBJ2-5	TRBV11-2	NA	CASSLLLLGADGETQYF	TGTGCCAGCAGCTTACTTTTATTGGGGGCAGACGGAGAGACCCAGTACTTC
NA	TRBJ2-1	TRBV30	NA	CAWREKGYNEQFF	TGTGCCTGGAGGGAAAAAGGGTACAATGAGCAGTTCTTC
TRBD2	TRBJ2-7	TRBV27	NA	CASSLYPSGPTYEQYF	TGTGCCAGCAGTTTATACCCTAGCGGGCCAACCTACGAGCAGTACTTC
TRBD1	TRBJ1-1	TRBV6-5	NA	CASSSRTGPNTEAFF	TGTGCCAGCAGTTCCCGGACAGGGCCGAACACTGAAGCTTTCTTT
TRBD1	TRBJ2-1	TRBV28	NA	CASSKQKQGASYNEQFF	TGTGCCAGCAGTAAACAGAAACAGGGGGCATCTTACAATGAGCAGTTCTTC
NA	TRBJ2-1	TRBV7-8	NA	CASSLVPIVGDYNEQFF	TGTGCCAGCAGCTTAGTCCCCATTGTGGGAGATTACAATGAGCAGTTCTTC
TRBD1	TRBJ1-5	TRBV4-3	NA	CASSPGGNQPQHF	TGCGCCAGCAGTCCAGGGGGAAATCAGCCCCAGCATTTT
NA	TRBJ2-5	TRBV6-5	NA	CASSYSFSKETQYF	TGTGCCAGCAGTTACTCGTTCTCCAAAGAGACCCAGTACTTC
TRBD1	TRBJ2-5	TRBV5-1	NA	CASSLARAGGHGETQYF	TGCGCCAGCAGCTTGGCCAGGGCAGGGGGACACGGAGAGACCCAGTACTTC
TRBD1	TRBJ1-1	TRBV5-1	NA	CASSPRDRRLNTEAFF	TGCGCCAGCAGCCCCCGGGACAGGCGGTTGAACACTGAAGCTTTCTTT
NA	TRBJ2-5	TRBV7-9	NA	CASSPGRRYQETQYF	TGTGCCAGCAGCCCGGGACGTAGGTACCAAGAGACCCAGTACTTC
TRBD2	TRBJ2-3	TRBV7-3	NA	CASSELAGLSTDTQYF	TGTGCCAGCAGCGAATTAGCGGGTTTAAGCACAGATACGCAGTATTTT
NA	TRBJ1-4	TRBV29-1	NA	CSVHATGRDEKLFF	TGCAGCGTCCACGCAACAGGGAGGGATGAAAAACTGTTTTTT
TRBD2	TRBJ2-1	TRBV9	NA	CASSSGAGGDNEQFF	TGTGCCAGCAGCTCGGGGGCGGGAGGGGACAATGAGCAGTTCTTC
TRBD2	TRBJ2-7	TRBV9	NA	CASSEKLAASSYEQYF	TGTGCCAGCAGCGAAAAACTAGCGGCGAGCTCCTACGAGCAGTACTTC
NA	TRBJ1-2	TRBV6-1	once	CASSEREGWSYGYTF	TGTGCCAGCAGTGAACGGGAGGGATGGAGCTATGGCTACACCTTC
NA	TRBJ1-1	TRBV29-1	NA	CSVENRRRLNTEAFF	TGCAGCGTTGAAAATCGACGGCGCCTCAACACTGAAGCTTTCTTT
NA	TRBJ2-3	TRBV10-3	NA	CAISESGTDTQYF	TGTGCCATCAGTGAGTCTGGGACAGATACGCAGTATTTT